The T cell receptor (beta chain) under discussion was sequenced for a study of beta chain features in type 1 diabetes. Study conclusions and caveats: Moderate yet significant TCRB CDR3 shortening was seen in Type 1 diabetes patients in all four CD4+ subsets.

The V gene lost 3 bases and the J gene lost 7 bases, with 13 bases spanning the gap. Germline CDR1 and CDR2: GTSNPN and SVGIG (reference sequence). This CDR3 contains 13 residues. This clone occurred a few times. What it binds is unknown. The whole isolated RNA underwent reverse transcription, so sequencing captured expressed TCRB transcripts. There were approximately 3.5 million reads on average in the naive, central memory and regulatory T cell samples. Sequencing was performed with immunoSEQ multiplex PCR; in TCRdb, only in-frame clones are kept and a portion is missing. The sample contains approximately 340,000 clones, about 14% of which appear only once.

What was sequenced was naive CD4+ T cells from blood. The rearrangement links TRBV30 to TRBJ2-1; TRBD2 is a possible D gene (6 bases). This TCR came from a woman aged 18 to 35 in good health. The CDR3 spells CAWREGVRNEQFF. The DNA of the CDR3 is TGTGCCTGGAGGGAGGGTGTGCGGAATGAGCAGTTCTTC.